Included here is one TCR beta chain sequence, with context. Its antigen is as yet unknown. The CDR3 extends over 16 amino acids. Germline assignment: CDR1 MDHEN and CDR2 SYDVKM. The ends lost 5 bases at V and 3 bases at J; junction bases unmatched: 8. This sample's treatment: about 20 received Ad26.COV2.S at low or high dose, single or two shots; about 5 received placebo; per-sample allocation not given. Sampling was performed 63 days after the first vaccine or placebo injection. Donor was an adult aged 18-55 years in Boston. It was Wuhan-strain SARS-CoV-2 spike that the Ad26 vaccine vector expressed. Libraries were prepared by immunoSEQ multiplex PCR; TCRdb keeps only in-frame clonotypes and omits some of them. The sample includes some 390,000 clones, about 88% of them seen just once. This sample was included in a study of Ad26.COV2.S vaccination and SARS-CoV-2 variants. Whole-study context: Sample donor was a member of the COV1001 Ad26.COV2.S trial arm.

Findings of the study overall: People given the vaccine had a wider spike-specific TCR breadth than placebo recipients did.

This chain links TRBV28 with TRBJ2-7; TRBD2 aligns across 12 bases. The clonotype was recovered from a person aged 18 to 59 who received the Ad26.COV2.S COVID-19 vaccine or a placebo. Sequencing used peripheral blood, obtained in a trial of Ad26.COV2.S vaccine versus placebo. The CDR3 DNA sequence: TGTGCCAGCAGTCCATGGACTAGCGGGGCCCGCTACGAGCAGTACTTC. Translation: CASSPWTSGARYEQYF.